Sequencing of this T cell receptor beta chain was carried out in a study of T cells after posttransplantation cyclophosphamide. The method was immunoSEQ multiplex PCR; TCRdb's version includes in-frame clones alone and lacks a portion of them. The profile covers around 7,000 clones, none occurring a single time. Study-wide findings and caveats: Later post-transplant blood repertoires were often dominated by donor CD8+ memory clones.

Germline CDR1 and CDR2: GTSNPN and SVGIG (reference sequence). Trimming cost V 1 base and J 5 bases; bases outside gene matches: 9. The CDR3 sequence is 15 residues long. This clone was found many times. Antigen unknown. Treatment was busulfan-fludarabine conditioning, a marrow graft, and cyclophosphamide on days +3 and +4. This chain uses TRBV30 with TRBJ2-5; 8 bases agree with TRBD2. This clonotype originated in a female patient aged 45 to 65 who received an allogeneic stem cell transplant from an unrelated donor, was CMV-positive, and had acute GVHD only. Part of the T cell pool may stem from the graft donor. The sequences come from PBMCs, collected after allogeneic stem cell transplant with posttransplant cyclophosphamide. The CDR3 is CAWSAFGLALETQYF. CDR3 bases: TGTGCCTGGAGTGCCTTCGGACTAGCTCTCGAGACCCAGTACTTC. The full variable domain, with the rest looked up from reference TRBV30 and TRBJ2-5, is SQTIHQWPATLVQPVGSPLSLECTVEGTSNPNLYWYRQAAGRGLQLLFYSVGIGQISSEVPQNLSASRPQDRQFILSSKKLLLSDSGFYLCAWSAFGLALETQYFGPGTRLLVL.